This T cell receptor beta chain was identified during a study of glioma-infiltrating T cells after dendritic cell vaccination (dated by TCRdb to between 2015 and 2016). In terms of the full investigation: Of the 15 or so glioblastoma patients in the cohort, all drawn from Phase I and II dendritic cell vaccination trials, 9 were newly diagnosed and 6 had recurrent disease. Patients received autologous tumor lysate-pulsed dendritic cell vaccination between about 2002 and 2012. The vaccine was prepared from monocyte-derived dendritic cells that were cultured for under 8 days with IL-4 and GM-CSF and then pulsed overnight with autologous tumor lysate. Each patient got three intradermal injections of the dendritic cell vaccine, spaced at biweekly intervals, in the arm below the axilla. In glioblastoma patients vaccinated with dendritic cells, deep sequencing of TCR beta CDR3 regions served to measure the amount of tumor-infiltrating lymphocytes and to compare repertoires between tumor and blood. Survival after dendritic cell vaccination was correlated with TCR sequencing metrics, such as TIL content and the overlap between tumor and blood repertoires. Broader findings and caveats from the paper: The cohort was small and heterogeneous, only a few patients had full blood and tumor sets, and even fewer had initial-recurrent tumor pairs. No direct relationship between TCR clonality and survival was found, suggesting a diverse polyclonal response may matter. Longer time to progression and overall survival after dendritic cell vaccination were predicted by higher estimated pretreatment TIL content. The three-group TCR overlap response model was characterized as speculative, and prospective validation of the model was stated to be required.

From the cysteine up to the phenylalanine, the CDR3 has a length of 16 residues. Only CDR3 DNA is held: 48 bases, read in frame from base 1. The germline V gene encodes CDR1 MNHEY and CDR2 SMNVEV (reference sequence). V has 4 bases trimmed and J has 1 base trimmed; junction bases matching no gene number 8. Selection of patients required sufficient residual fresh-frozen tumor tissue and over two years of available survival data. Although molecular status otherwise differed among the glioblastoma patients, no patient had an isocitrate dehydrogenase mutation. PBMC collection took place before vaccination, two weeks after the third vaccination, and at tumor progression if progression occurred. Genomic DNA was extracted with the Qiagen DNeasy Blood extraction Kit. Comment on this clone: Its antigen is currently not known. Base qualities are not recorded, but no much larger clone differs from it by a single base.

Using the immunoSEQ assay, TCRB CDR3 regions were amplified from 1.5 to 2 micrograms of genomic DNA, or from all available DNA when less than that was on hand. The multiplex PCR relied on 60 forward primers for TCR V beta segments and 13 reverse primers for J beta segments. Synthetic control templates were spiked into each sample at limiting dilution to estimate reads per starting template. The Illumina HiSeq System generated sequencing reads of 87 bp. Per the original workflow: To remove PCR and sequencing errors, closely related sequences were merged with a nearest neighbor algorithm. TCR overlap was defined as the percentage of unique tumor TCR beta sequences that were also present in the same patient's peripheral blood. TCRdb obtained this table from immuneACCESS and retained in-frame rearrangements with V and J assigned. These tables miss some clones; where compared with another copy, unresolved V genes account for less than half of the shortfall, and the remainder is unexplained. The DNA gave D and trimming, while V, J and clone size come from that table. Here the sample has about 82,000 clones; approximately 90% occur a single time. About 3.2% of the sample rests with the top ten.

This sequence originates from a human donor with glioblastoma. This receptor chain uses TRBV27 and TRBJ2-3; 7 bases in between match TRBD1. The sequencing here drew on blood, taken before dendritic cell vaccination. The nucleotide sequence reads TGTGCCAGCAGTTCCGACAGGGCCGGGGGCACAGATACGCAGTATTTT. This yields the protein CASSSDRAGGTDTQYF.